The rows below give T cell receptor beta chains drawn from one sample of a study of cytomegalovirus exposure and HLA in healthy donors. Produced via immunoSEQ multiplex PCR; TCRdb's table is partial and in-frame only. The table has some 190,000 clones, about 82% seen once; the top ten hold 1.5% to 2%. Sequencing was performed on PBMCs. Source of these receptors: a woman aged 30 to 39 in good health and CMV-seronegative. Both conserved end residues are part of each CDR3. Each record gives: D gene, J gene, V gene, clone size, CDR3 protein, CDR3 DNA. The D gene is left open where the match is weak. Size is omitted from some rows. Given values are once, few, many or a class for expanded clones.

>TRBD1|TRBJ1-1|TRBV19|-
CASSIRTGGAGTEAFF
TGTGCCAGTAGTATCCGCACAGGGGGCGCGGGTACTGAAGCTTTCTTT
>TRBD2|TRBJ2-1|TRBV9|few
CASTGKWPSGGLEEQFF
TGTGCCAGCACGGGCAAGTGGCCTAGCGGGGGTCTTGAGGAGCAGTTCTTC
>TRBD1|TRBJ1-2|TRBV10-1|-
CASSGQGNPPVPYGYTF
TGCGCCAGCAGTGGACAGGGTAATCCCCCCGTCCCTTATGGCTACACCTTC
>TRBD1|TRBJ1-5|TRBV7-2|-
CASSSGDRGDQPQHF
TGTGCCAGCAGCTCAGGGGACAGGGGTGATCAGCCCCAGCATTTT
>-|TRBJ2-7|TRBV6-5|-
CASSYSRTTYEQYF
TGTGCCAGCAGTTACTCGCGGACTACCTACGAGCAGTACTTC
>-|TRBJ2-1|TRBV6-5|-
CASSYFITGKREQFF
TGTGCCAGCAGTTACTTTATCACAGGGAAACGTGAGCAGTTCTTC
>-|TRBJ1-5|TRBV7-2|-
CASSPRGRGGNQPQHF
TGTGCCAGCAGCCCCCGGGGCAGGGGCGGCAATCAGCCCCAGCATTTT
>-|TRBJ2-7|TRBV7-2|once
CASSLVHIGQYEQYF
TGTGCCAGCAGCTTAGTACATATAGGACAGTACGAGCAGTACTTC
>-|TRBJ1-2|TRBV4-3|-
CASSQDREDFSYGYTF
TGCGCCAGCAGCCAAGATCGTGAAGATTTTAGCTATGGCTACACCTTC
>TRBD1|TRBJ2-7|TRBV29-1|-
CSALPGQGLYEQYF
TGCAGCGCCCTACCGGGACAGGGTTTGTACGAGCAGTACTTC
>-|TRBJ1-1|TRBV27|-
CASSLGPRSNTEAFF
TGTGCCAGCAGTTTAGGCCCCCGGAGTAACACTGAAGCTTTCTTT
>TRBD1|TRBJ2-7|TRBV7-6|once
CASSFDRGPYEQYF
TGTGCCAGCAGCTTTGACAGGGGACCTTACGAGCAGTACTTC
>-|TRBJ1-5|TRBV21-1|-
CASRRTYSNQPQHF
TGTGCCAGCAGGAGGACTTATAGCAATCAGCCCCAGCATTTT
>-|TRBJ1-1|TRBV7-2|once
CASSLAGRSEAFF
TGTGCCAGCAGCTTAGCGGGGCGGTCTGAAGCTTTCTTT
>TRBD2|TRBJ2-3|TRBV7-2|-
CASSYGGGGGSTDTQYF
TGTGCCAGCAGCTATGGGGGCGGGGGGGGGAGCACAGATACGCAGTATTTT
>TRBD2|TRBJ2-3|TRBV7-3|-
CASSFSSGGTDTQYF
TGTGCCAGCAGCTTTTCTAGCGGGGGCACAGATACGCAGTATTTT
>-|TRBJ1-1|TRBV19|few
CASNSGRNTEAFF
TGTGCCAGTAATTCTGGGAGGAACACTGAAGCTTTCTTT
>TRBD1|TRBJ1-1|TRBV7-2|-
CASSPQGVIYTEAFF
TGTGCCAGCAGCCCACAGGGGGTGATATACACTGAAGCTTTCTTT
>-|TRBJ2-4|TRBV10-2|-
CASSESAGNIQYF
TGCGCCAGCAGTGAGTCAGCAGGGAACATTCAGTACTTC
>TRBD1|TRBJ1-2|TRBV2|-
CASSELGDREWDGYTF
TGTGCCAGCAGTGAATTGGGCGACAGGGAATGGGATGGCTACACCTTC
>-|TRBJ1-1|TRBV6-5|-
CASSPSRGNTEAFF
TGTGCCAGCAGTCCATCCAGGGGGAACACTGAAGCTTTCTTT
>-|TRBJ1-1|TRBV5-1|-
CASSHGGNTEAFF
TGCGCCAGCAGCCATGGGGGGAACACTGAAGCTTTCTTC
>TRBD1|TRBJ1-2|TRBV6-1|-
CASSERGQTGYGYTF
TGTGCCAGCAGTGAGAGGGGACAGACCGGCTATGGCTACACCTTC
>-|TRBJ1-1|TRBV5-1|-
CASSPDIGYTEAFF
TGCGCCAGCAGCCCCGACATTGGGTACACTGAAGCTTTCTTT
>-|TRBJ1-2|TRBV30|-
CAWSGTLVTGGYTF
TGTGCCTGGAGTGGGACCCTCGTTACGGGGGGCTACACCTTC
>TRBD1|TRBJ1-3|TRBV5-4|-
CASSPGGSGNTIYF
TGTGCCAGCAGCCCAGGGGGTTCTGGAAACACCATATATTTT
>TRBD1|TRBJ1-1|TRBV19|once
CASSNQDRGPEAFF
TGTGCCAGTAGTAACCAGGACAGGGGGCCCGAAGCTTTCTTT
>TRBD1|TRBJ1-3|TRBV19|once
CASMVRTGTGGNTIYF
TGTGCCAGTATGGTGAGGACGGGGACAGGTGGAAACACCATATATTTT
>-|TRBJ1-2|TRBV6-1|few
CASSEAGHNYGYTF
TGTGCCAGCAGTGAAGCTGGACATAACTATGGCTACACCTTC
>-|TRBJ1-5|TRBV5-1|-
CASSLNPSGSNQPQHF
TGCGCCAGCAGCTTGAATCCGTCGGGGAGCAATCAGCCCCAGCATTTT
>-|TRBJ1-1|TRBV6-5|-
CASYGFWEAFF
TGTGCCAGCTACGGGTTTTGGGAAGCTTTCTTT
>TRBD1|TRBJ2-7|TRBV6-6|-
CASSYGQGDTYEQYF
TGTGCCAGCAGTTACGGACAGGGGGACACCTACGAGCAGTACTTC
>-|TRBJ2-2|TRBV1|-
CTRGGNTGELFF
TGCACCAGGGGGGGGAACACCGGGGAGCTGTTTTTT
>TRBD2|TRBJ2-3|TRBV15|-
CATSRGTSGGTDTQYF
TGTGCCACCAGCAGAGGTACTAGCGGTGGCACAGATACGCAGTATTTT
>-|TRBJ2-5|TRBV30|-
CAWSRSSFGETQYF
TGTGCCTGGAGCCGGAGTAGTTTCGGAGAGACCCAGTACTTC
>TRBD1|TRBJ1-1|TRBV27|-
CASSLDRGNTEAFF
TGTGCCAGCAGTTTGGACAGGGGGAACACTGAAGCTTTCTTT
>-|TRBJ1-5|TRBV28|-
CASSEGGGPRSPQHF
TGTGCCAGCAGCGAAGGAGGCGGGCCAAGGTCGCCCCAGCATTTT
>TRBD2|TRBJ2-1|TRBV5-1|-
CASSLVSPAGVNEQFF
TGCGCCAGCAGCTTGGTTTCCCCAGCGGGGGTAAATGAGCAGTTCTTC
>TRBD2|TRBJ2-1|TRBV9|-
CASSVGVGAGGLHEQFF
TGTGCCAGCAGCGTAGGGGTCGGAGCGGGGGGGCTGCATGAGCAGTTCTTC
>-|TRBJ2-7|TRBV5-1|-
CASSATQRDEQYF
TGCGCCAGCAGCGCGACGCAGCGGGACGAGCAGTACTTC
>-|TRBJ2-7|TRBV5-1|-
CASSLILMAVYEQYF
TGCGCCAGCAGCTTGATATTGATGGCGGTCTACGAGCAGTACTTC
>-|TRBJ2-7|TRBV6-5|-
CASRQTGLDEQYF
TGTGCCAGCAGACAAACGGGACTTGACGAGCAGTACTTC
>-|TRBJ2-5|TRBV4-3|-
CASSQGGRSGETQYF
TGCGCCAGCAGCCAAGGGGGGAGGTCGGGGGAGACCCAGTACTTC
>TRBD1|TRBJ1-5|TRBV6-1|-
CASSEGQGANQPQHF
TGTGCCAGCAGTGAAGGCCAGGGGGCGAATCAGCCCCAGCATTTT
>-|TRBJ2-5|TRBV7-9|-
CAGMIGGAGETQYF
TGTGCCGGCATGATAGGGGGGGCGGGAGAGACCCAGTACTTC
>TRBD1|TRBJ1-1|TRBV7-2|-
CASSFGDRRNTEAFF
TGTGCCAGCAGCTTCGGGGACAGGAGAAACACTGAAGCTTTCTTT
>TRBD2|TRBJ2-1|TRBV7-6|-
CASSHNLAGGLGEQFF
TGTGCCAGCAGCCACAACCTAGCGGGGGGGCTTGGTGAGCAGTTCTTC
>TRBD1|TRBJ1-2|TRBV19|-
CASSGASGTGHYGYTF
TGTGCCAGTAGTGGGGCTTCCGGGACAGGGCACTATGGCTACACCTTC
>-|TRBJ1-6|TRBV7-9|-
CSSSLPSSPLHF
TGTTCCAGCAGCTTACCGAGTTCACCCCTCCACTTT
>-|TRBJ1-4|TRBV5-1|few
CASSLAGDNEKLFF
TGCGCCAGCAGCTTAGCAGGGGACAATGAAAAACTGTTTTTT
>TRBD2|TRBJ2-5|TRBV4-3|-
CASSQKIPGGGMGQETQYF
TGCGCCAGCAGCCAAAAGATCCCCGGGGGAGGGATGGGTCAAGAGACCCAGTACTTC
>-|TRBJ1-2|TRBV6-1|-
CASDSLGYGYTF
TGTGCCAGTGACAGTTTGGGCTATGGCTACACCTTC
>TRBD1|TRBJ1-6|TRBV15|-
CATSRGEGGTGDSPLHF
TGTGCCACCAGCAGGGGCGAAGGGGGGACAGGGGATTCACCCCTCCACTTT
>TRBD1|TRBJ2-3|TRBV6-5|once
CASSYSRGNTDTQYF
TGTGCCAGCAGTTACTCCAGGGGGAACACAGATACGCAGTATTTT
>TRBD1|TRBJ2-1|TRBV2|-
CASKTGNYNEQFF
TGTGCCAGCAAGACAGGGAACTACAATGAGCAGTTCTTC
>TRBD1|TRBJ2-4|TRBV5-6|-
CASSLGLDRFPSIKNIQYF
TGTGCCAGCAGCTTGGGTCTGGACAGGTTTCCCTCCATTAAAAACATTCAGTACTTC
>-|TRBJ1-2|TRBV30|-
CASESYGYTF
TGTGCCTCCGAGAGCTATGGCTACACCTTC
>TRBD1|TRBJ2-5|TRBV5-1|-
CASSLASRDRGLVETQYF
TGCGCCAGCAGCTTGGCAAGTAGGGACAGGGGGCTTGTGGAGACCCAGTACTTC
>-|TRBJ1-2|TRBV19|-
CASSLPIEAGYTF
TGTGCCAGTAGTCTCCCGATTGAGGCAGGCTACACCTTC
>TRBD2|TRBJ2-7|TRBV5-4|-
CASSPGTSGAAYEQYF
TGTGCCAGCAGCCCCGGGACTAGCGGGGCTGCCTACGAGCAGTACTTC